These 26 T cell receptor beta chains were sequenced from one sample in a study of blood T cell repertoires in COVID-19. Profiling relied on immunoSEQ multiplex PCR, and the TCRdb table lists in-frame clones only, not all of them. Among 310,000 or so clones listed, about four fifths were seen once. Sequencing was carried out using peripheral blood. These receptor sequences come from a woman between 50 and 59 years old with acute or convalescent COVID-19.

This clone occurred once. This chain joins TRBV3-1 (or the pseudogene TRBV3-2) and TRBJ1-6; 8 bases line up with TRBD1. The germline CDR1 and CDR2 sequences are LGHDT and YNNKEL (reference sequence). The CDR3 is 20 amino acids. The V segment lost 3 bases and the J segment 4 bases; nucleotides outside the gene matches: 17. As DNA, the CDR3 is TGTGCCAGCAGCCAGACCTGGACAGGGCGGGTAATTTCATATAATTCACCCCTCCACTTT. This sequence encodes CASSQTWTGRVISYNSPLHF.

This chain uses TRBV27 with TRBJ1-4, with TRBD1 as a possible D gene (5 bases). The CDR3 has 14 amino acids. The V end lost 4 bases, the J end lost 1 base, and 7 bases lay between the germline ends. Looked up from germline, CDR1 is MNHEY and CDR2 is SMNVEV (reference sequence). The CDR3 sequence is CASSSGETNEKLFF. In nucleotides, the CDR3 is TGTGCCAGCAGTTCGGGGGAAACTAATGAAAAACTGTTTTTT.

The rearrangement joins TRBV7-2 to TRBJ2-4; weak D call: TRBD2 (5 bases). V lost 1 base and J 11 bases, leaving 15 bases between the germline ends. CDR1 and CDR2 from the germline V gene are SGHTA and FQGNSA. This CDR3 has 14 amino acids. CDR3: CASSLGERRTLQYF. The CDR3 bases are TGTGCCAGCAGCTTAGGGGAGAGACGGACCCTTCAGTACTTC.

The chain employs TRBV7-9 and TRBJ2-6, with a weak D call TRBD2 (6 bases). CDR1 is SEHNR, CDR2 FQNEAQ, per germline (reference sequence). The length of the CDR3 is 14 residues. V was shortened by 5 bases and J by 4 bases, with 9 bases between the two germline ends. CDR3: CASSPSGGANVLTF. The CDR3 nucleotides are TGTGCCAGCAGCCCGAGCGGGGGGGCCAACGTCCTGACTTTC. Full variable domain (outside the CDR3, taken from reference TRBV7-9 and TRBJ2-6): DTGVSQNPRHKITKRGQNVTFRCDPISEHNRLYWYRQTLGQGPEFLTYFQNEAQLEKSRLLSDRFSAERPKGSFSTLEIQRTEQGDSAMYLCASSPSGGANVLTFGAGSRLTVL.

CDR3 in DNA: TGTGCCAGCAGCCGCCTGCGACAGAACGAGCAGTACTTC. Translating gives CASSRLRQNEQYF. V gene TRBV7-2 combines with J gene TRBJ2-7; D is possibly TRBD1 (5 bases). The V and J ends lost 5 bases and 5 bases respectively, with 13 bases between them. The CDR3 length is 13 residues. Germline V gives CDR1 SGHTA, CDR2 FQGNSA.

The chain uses TRBV12-3 or TRBV12-4 and TRBJ2-7; 8 bases line up with TRBD1. The trim removed 5 bases at V and 7 bases at J, leaving 4 bases unmatched. The CDR3 runs 12 residues. CDR3 sequence reads: CASSRQGREQYV. The CDR3 nucleotides read TGTGCCAGCAGTAGACAGGGGCGGGAGCAGTACGTC.

In its sample, this clone was seen a few times. The chain links TRBV5-6 to TRBJ1-2, with TRBD1 as a possible D gene (5 bases). This CDR3 is built from 14 residues. Germline-derived CDR1 and CDR2 are SGHDT and YYEEEE. Trimming stripped 4 bases from V and 1 base from J, with 11 bases between. CDR3 in amino acids: CASSPGLFNYGYTF. The CDR3 DNA is TGTGCCAGCAGCCCGGGACTTTTTAACTATGGCTACACCTTC.

This clone was observed a single time. This chain links TRBV2 with TRBJ1-3; 9 bases match TRBD1. The CDR3 runs to 15 residues. After removal of 6 bases from V and 4 bases from J, the junction contained 7 bases not matched to a gene. Germline V gene data show CDR1 as SNHLY and CDR2 as FYNNEI. The CDR3 here is CASSFGQGSGNTIYF. The DNA for the CDR3 is TGTGCCAGCAGCTTTGGACAGGGGTCCGGAAACACCATATATTTT.

The chain is built from TRBV5-1 and TRBJ2-5, with D possibly being TRBD2 (5 bases). V shed 4 bases and J shed 4 bases, with 14 bases lying between them. The CDR3 consists of 14 residues. CDR1 is SGHRS, CDR2 YFSETQ, per germline. The CDR3 protein is CASSVDPGLETQYF. CDR3 DNA: TGCGCCAGCAGCGTGGACCCGGGATTAGAGACCCAGTACTTC.

The V gene is TRBV4-1, the J gene TRBJ1-1, with D maybe TRBD1 (5 bases). CDR1 and CDR2 from the germline V gene are MGHRA and YSYEKL. The CDR3 is 15 residues long. Trimming took 4 bases from V and 1 from J, leaving 13 bases between them. The DNA for the CDR3 is TGCGCCAGCAGCCCAGGGCGGGAACCGAACACTGAAGCTTTCTTT. Translated, it gives CASSPGREPNTEAFF.

This clone was seen a few times. The chain carries TRBV7-2 and TRBJ1-3, with TRBD1 matching 7 bases. Germline CDR1 is SGHTA and CDR2 is FQGNSA. With V trimmed by 5 bases and J by 0 bases, 10 bases remained unmatched. CDR3 size: 17 residues. The CDR3 DNA sequence: TGTGCCAGCAGCCGTACCGGGACAGCAAACTCTGGAAACACCATATATTTT. Amino acids: CASSRTGTANSGNTIYF.

This sequence joins TRBV5-1 and TRBJ1-4; D is perhaps TRBD1 (5 bases). Looked up from germline, CDR1 is SGHRS and CDR2 is YFSETQ. Trimming stripped 3 bases from V and 7 bases from J, with 13 bases between. CDR3 length: 14 amino acids. The CDR3 coding sequence is TGCGCCAGCAGCTCGCCCGGGGGTAGTGAAAAACTGTTTTTT. Translation gives CASSSPGGSEKLFF. Supplemented by reference TRBV5-1 and TRBJ1-4, the full variable domain reads KAGVTQTPRYLIKTRGQQVTLSCSPISGHRSVSWYQQTPGQGLQFLFEYFSETQRNKGNFPGRFSGRQFSNSRSEMNVSTLELGDSALYLCASSSPGGSEKLFFGSGTQLSVL.

This chain links TRBV9 with TRBJ1-1; 7 bases are a match to TRBD1. Per the germline V gene, CDR1 is SGDLS and CDR2 is YYNGEE. With 0 bases clipped from V and 3 bases from J, the junction kept 11 bases outside the gene matches. The CDR3 has 17 amino acids. Here the CDR3 reads CASSVGVGGSWHTEAFF. DNA for the CDR3: TGTGCCAGCAGCGTAGGGGTAGGGGGCTCTTGGCACACTGAAGCTTTCTTT. The complete variable domain, with remaining parts taken from reference TRBV9 and TRBJ1-1, reads DSGVTQTPKHLITATGQRVTLRCSPRSGDLSVYWYQQSLDQGLQFLIQYYNGEERAKGNILERFSAQQFPDLHSELNLSSLELGDSALYFCASSVGVGGSWHTEAFFGQGTRLTVV.

The chain carries TRBV5-6 and TRBJ2-1, with 11 bases identical to TRBD2. CDR1 is SGHDT, CDR2 YYEEEE, per germline. The V and J ends lost 0 bases and 6 bases, in that order; junction bases with no gene match: 5. CDR3 length: 16 residues. The CDR3 loop is CASSLAGTSGINEQFF. CDR3 coding DNA: TGTGCCAGCAGCTTGGCCGGGACTAGCGGTATCAATGAGCAGTTCTTC.

CDR3 residues: CASSLSGSAYF. CDR3 in DNA: TGTGCCAGCAGCTTAAGCGGGAGCGCGTACTTC. This rearrangement joins TRBV7-9 to TRBJ2-7; TRBD2 matches at 8 bases. The trim removed 2 bases at V and 12 bases at J, leaving 3 bases unmatched. The CDR3 runs to 11 residues. CDR1 and CDR2 (germline): SEHNR, FQNEAQ (reference sequence). Filled out from reference TRBV7-9 and TRBJ2-7, the complete variable domain reads DTGVSQNPRHKITKRGQNVTFRCDPISEHNRLYWYRQTLGQGPEFLTYFQNEAQLEKSRLLSDRFSAERPKGSFSTLEIQRTEQGDSAMYLCASSLSGSAYFGPGTRLTVT.

The chain links TRBV9 to TRBJ2-3; D may be TRBD2 (5 bases). This CDR3 region has 15 residues. V lost 0 bases and J 2 bases, leaving 10 bases between the germline ends. Germline-derived CDR1 and CDR2 are SGDLS and YYNGEE. Here the CDR3 reads CASSVEPGDTDTQYF. In nucleotides, the CDR3 is TGTGCCAGCAGCGTAGAGCCCGGGGACACAGATACGCAGTATTTT.

CDR3 in DNA: TGTGCCAGCAGCTCTGGGCCGTTGAACACTGAAGCTTTCTTT. Translated, it gives CASSSGPLNTEAFF. This chain connects TRBV7-2 to TRBJ1-1; no definite D call. CDR3 length equals 14 residues. From germline, CDR1 is SGHTA and CDR2 FQGNSA. V was shortened by 4 bases and J by 0 bases, with 9 bases between the two germline ends.

The chain uses TRBV20-1 and TRBJ2-7; no clear D. Germline CDR1 is DFQATT and CDR2 is SNEGSKA (reference sequence). The CDR3 contains 13 residues. Trimming shortened V by 3 bases and J by 5 bases, and 14 bases separated the two germline ends. CDR3 nucleotides: TGCAGTGCTAGTAAACTTTCCAATAACGAGCAGTACTTC. This codes for CSASKLSNNEQYF.

This rearrangement joins TRBV6-1 to TRBJ1-5, with TRBD1 identical over 10 bases. The CDR3 consists of 16 residues. Germline CDR1 is MNHNS and CDR2 is SASEGT. J gave up 6 bases and V 0 bases, and 5 bases lay outside the gene matches. CDR3 region: CASSEARQGAGQPQHF. CDR3 DNA sequence: TGTGCCAGCAGTGAAGCGCGACAGGGGGCGGGTCAGCCCCAGCATTTT.

CDR3 sequence: CASSVGTTSNEQYF. The CDR3 nucleotides are TGTGCCAGCAGCGTCGGGACTACTAGCAACGAGCAGTACTTC. This chain links TRBV9 with TRBJ2-7; 7 bases map to TRBD2. Trimming took 2 bases from V and 5 from J; bases not matched to a gene: 7. Per the germline V gene, CDR1 is SGDLS and CDR2 is YYNGEE. The CDR3 runs to 14 residues.

Many counts were recorded for this clone. CDR3 sequence (DNA): TGTGCCAGCAGTAGCCCCGGTCGGTCCTACGAGCAGTACTTC. Translating gives CASSSPGRSYEQYF. V and J are TRBV2 and TRBJ2-7; unclear D gene. Germline V gives CDR1 SNHLY, CDR2 FYNNEI. V lost 5 bases to trimming and J lost 1 base, with 12 bases between them. CDR3 size: 14 residues.

The chain couples TRBV11-3 to TRBJ2-2, with 11 nucleotides matching TRBD2. This CDR3 is built from 16 residues. The V segment lost 5 bases and the J segment 5 bases; nucleotides outside the gene matches: 7. The V gene's germline CDR1 is SGHNT and CDR2 YENEEA. The CDR3 nucleotides are TGTGCCAGCAGCGATAGACTAGCGGGGAAAACCGGGGAGCTGTTTTTT. It is translated as CASSDRLAGKTGELFF.

This clone has only a few counts. V and J are TRBV12-5 and TRBJ2-7; 7 nucleotides line up with TRBD1. This CDR3 is built from 14 residues. The V and J ends lost 2 bases and 3 bases, in that order; junction bases with no gene match: 4. Germline CDR1 reads LGHNT; CDR2 reads FRNRAP. The CDR3 protein is CASGLSQGVYEQYF. For the CDR3, the DNA is TGTGCTAGTGGTTTGTCCCAGGGGGTCTACGAGCAGTACTTC.

The gene calls are TRBV11-3 and TRBJ2-3; D is ambiguous. Germline V lookup: CDR1 SGHNT, CDR2 YENEEA. CDR3 length: 13 amino acids. V was trimmed by 2 bases and J by 0 bases, leaving 3 bases between them. The CDR3 protein is CASSLRSTDTQYF. The CDR3 nucleotides read TGTGCCAGCAGCTTACGTAGCACAGATACGCAGTATTTT.

The V and J genes are TRBV9 and TRBJ1-5; tentative D call: TRBD1 (6 bases). Germline lookup yields CDR1 SGDLS and CDR2 YYNGEE. The CDR3 runs 15 residues. Deletions cut 2 bases from V and 7 bases from J, with 16 bases between. This CDR3 is CASSVGQYGDQPQHF. The CDR3 DNA is TGTGCCAGCAGCGTCGGACAGTATGGGGACCAGCCCCAGCATTTT.

J is TRBJ2-7 and V is TRBV5-1, with 9 nucleotides matching TRBD1. Germline assignment: CDR1 SGHRS and CDR2 YFSETQ. V gave up 4 bases and J gave up 3 bases; unmatched junction bases: 14. The CDR3 covers 17 residues. Here the CDR3 DNA reads TGCGCCAGCAGCCTCGGATCCTCCCGGACAGGGGTCTACGAGCAGTACTTC. Encoded protein: CASSLGSSRTGVYEQYF.